These 28 T cell receptor beta chains came from one sample sequenced in a study of T cell responses to AZD1222 COVID-19 vaccine. Assay used: immunoSEQ multiplex PCR; TCRdb lists only in-frame clones, some missing. The table includes roughly 54,000 clones, about 89% detected once. The sequencing here drew on peripheral blood, taken 28 days after the second AZD1222 dose. Receptors originate from an adult who received the AZD1222 COVID-19 vaccine.

The chain uses TRBV4-3 and TRBJ1-2; TRBD1 is a possible D gene (6 bases). The V and J ends lost 1 base and 5 bases respectively, with 29 bases between them. The CDR3 consists of 20 residues. Germline values: CDR1 LGHNA, CDR2 YSLEER. The CDR3 protein is CASSQGIPTGPSMGFYGYTF. CDR3 DNA: TGCGCCAGCAGCCAAGGGATACCGACAGGTCCATCAATGGGATTTTATGGCTACACCTTC.

This clone was detected a few times. CDR3 sequence reads: CASIPGALYEQYF. The CDR3 DNA reads as TGTGCCAGCATCCCCGGGGCCCTCTACGAGCAGTACTTC. The V and J genes are TRBV6-5 and TRBJ2-7; D is possibly TRBD1 or TRBD2 (5 bases each). From germline, CDR1 is MNHEY and CDR2 SVGAGI. V gave up 7 bases and J gave up 3 bases, with 13 bases separating them. The CDR3 is 13 amino acids.

The table lists this clone with a count of one. J is TRBJ2-3 and V is TRBV29-1; D remains unclear. CDR3 length: 14 amino acids. The germline V gene encodes CDR1 SQVTM and CDR2 ANQGSEA. V gave up 4 bases and J gave up 2 bases, with 13 bases separating them. The CDR3 bases are TGCAGCGTTGGTCCCCCTGGCTACACAGATACGCAGTATTTT. It translates to CSVGPPGYTDTQYF.

J is TRBJ1-1 and V is TRBV7-2; D is unclear. Trimming stripped 4 bases from V and 1 base from J, with 7 bases between. Germline V lookup: CDR1 SGHTA, CDR2 FQGNSA. The CDR3 contains 13 residues. The DNA of the CDR3 is TGTGCCAGCAGCTGGGCTGGGAACACTGAAGCTTTCTTT. Translated, it gives CASSWAGNTEAFF.

The V and J genes are TRBV25-1 and TRBJ1-1; possibly TRBD1 for D (6 bases). Trimming stripped 6 bases from V and 1 base from J, with 21 bases between. The CDR3 totals 17 residues. Germline V lookup: CDR1 MGHDK, CDR2 SYGVNS. The CDR3 bases are TGTGCCAGCAGCCCTTGGACGGCAGAGGGGGAGAACACTGAAGCTTTCTTT. As protein: CASSPWTAEGENTEAFF.

The genes are TRBV27 and TRBJ1-6; TRBD1 agrees at 8 bases. Germline assignment: CDR1 MNHEY and CDR2 SMNVEV (reference sequence). The CDR3 contains 15 residues. The junction had 4 bases not matched to a gene; V was cut back by 5 bases and J by 4 bases. The DNA of the CDR3 is TGTGCCAGCAGTCCAAGACAGGGGTATAATTCACCCCTCCACTTT. It translates to CASSPRQGYNSPLHF.

The chain is built from TRBV7-9 and TRBJ2-1, with TRBD2 matching 8 bases. The CDR3 length is 14 residues. Per germline, CDR1 SEHNR and CDR2 FQNEAQ (reference sequence). V was clipped by 2 bases and J by 7 bases; unmatched bases: 4. The CDR3 reads CASSLYGRGNEQFF. CDR3 DNA sequence: TGTGCCAGCAGCTTATACGGGAGGGGGAATGAGCAGTTCTTC. The full variable domain, with the rest looked up from reference TRBV7-9 and TRBJ2-1, is DTGVSQNPRHKITKRGQNVTFRCDPISEHNRLYWYRQTLGQGPEFLTYFQNEAQLEKSRLLSDRFSAERPKGSFSTLEIQRTEQGDSAMYLCASSLYGRGNEQFFGPGTRLTVL.

This chain connects TRBV4-2 to TRBJ1-6, with D perhaps TRBD1 (5 bases). This CDR3 comprises 14 residues. V shed 0 bases and J shed 9 bases, with 9 bases lying between them. CDR1 and CDR2 (germline): LGHNA, YNFKEQ. CDR3 sequence: CASSQEQGTSPLHF. The CDR3 bases are TGTGCCAGCAGCCAAGAACAAGGGACTTCACCCCTCCACTTT.

The chain carries TRBV5-1 and TRBJ2-1; D may correspond to TRBD1 or TRBD2 (5 bases each). CDR3 length: 15 amino acids. Trimming removed 3 bases from V and 3 bases from J, with 13 bases in between. Germline CDR1 SGHRS, CDR2 YFSETQ. The CDR3 DNA reads TGCGCCAGCAGCTCCGGGACCGCGGACTACAATGAGCAGTTCTTC. It encodes CASSSGTADYNEQFF.

This clone was seen only a few times. The gene calls are TRBV4-2 and TRBJ2-3; possibly TRBD2 for D (6 bases). The CDR3 extends over 13 amino acids. The V end lost 4 bases, the J end lost 6 bases, and 11 bases lay between the germline ends. The germline V gene encodes CDR1 LGHNA and CDR2 YNFKEQ. The CDR3 DNA reads TGTGCCAGCAGCCCGGGGGATGGGGATACGCAGTATTTT. As protein: CASSPGDGDTQYF.

This chain links TRBV11-2 with TRBJ1-5, with a weak D call TRBD1 (5 bases). CDR1 is SGHAT and CDR2 is FQNNGV in the germline V gene. The CDR3 contains 14 residues. Trimming took 1 base from V and 4 from J, leaving 8 bases between them. CDR3 residues: CASSLVGGNQPQHF. CDR3 coding DNA: TGTGCCAGCAGCTTAGTCGGGGGAAATCAGCCCCAGCATTTT.

The chain has TRBV29-1 and TRBJ1-1, with 8 positions matching TRBD1. This CDR3 spans 16 amino acids. Losses at the gene ends were 0 bases for V and 1 base for J; bases not matched to a gene: 7. The V gene's germline CDR1 is SQVTM and CDR2 ANQGSEA. CDR3 DNA: TGCAGCGTTGAAGATCGGCCAGGGGGCCGGAACACTGAAGCTTTCTTT. It yields the protein CSVEDRPGGRNTEAFF.

The chain combines TRBV18 with TRBJ1-5, with 9 bases identical to TRBD1. J lost 7 bases, V lost 3 bases, and 4 bases had no gene match. The CDR3 runs 14 residues. Looked up from germline, CDR1 is KGHSH and CDR2 is LQKENI. The CDR3 reads CASSPGQGRQPQHF. Here the CDR3 DNA reads TGTGCCAGCTCACCGGGACAGGGACGGCAGCCCCAGCATTTT.

V usage is TRBV15 and J usage is TRBJ2-7; 9 positions agree with TRBD1. Trimming at V came to 0 bases and at J to 7 bases, leaving 16 bases not matched to a gene. This CDR3 comprises 18 residues. The germline gives CDR1 LNHNV, CDR2 YYDKDF (reference sequence). CDR3 nucleotide sequence: TGTGCCACCAGCAGAGATGACGGTTGGGGACAGGGTGTTAGGGAGCAGTACTTC. It codes for CATSRDDGWGQGVREQYF.

This clone was seen a few times. The chain couples TRBV25-1 to TRBJ1-4; 7 bases fit TRBD1. CDR3 length equals 14 residues. Germline CDR1 is MGHDK and CDR2 is SYGVNS. V shed 4 bases, J shed 7 bases, and the junction held 6 bases outside the gene matches. CDR3 in DNA: TGTGCCAGCAGTGGCACAGGGGTGGGTGAAAAACTGTTTTTT. Amino acid sequence: CASSGTGVGEKLFF.

This clone was counted once. The chain recombines TRBV6-6 with TRBJ2-3; possibly TRBD2 for D (6 bases). Trimming took off 5 bases at V and 0 bases at J, with 27 bases between the two ends. Germline CDR1 is MNHNY and CDR2 is SVGAGI (reference sequence). CDR3 length: 20 residues. The CDR3 DNA is TGTGCCAGCAGTCCACGCTCCGGGGGATTACTCGTACTTAGCACAGATACGCAGTATTTT. Residues: CASSPRSGGLLVLSTDTQYF.

This chain connects TRBV27 to TRBJ2-2, with 7 nucleotides matching TRBD1. Germline CDR1 and CDR2: MNHEY and SMNVEV (reference sequence). J lost 8 bases, V lost 5 bases, and 17 bases had no gene match. This CDR3 contains 17 residues. CDR3 loop: CASSPFDRAIISGELFF. The DNA of the CDR3 is TGTGCCAGCAGTCCCTTCGACAGGGCAATAATATCGGGGGAGCTGTTTTTT.

This chain links TRBV19 with TRBJ1-6; possible D gene TRBD1, 6 bases. CDR1 is LNHDA and CDR2 is SQIVND in the germline V gene (reference sequence). Trimming pared 6 bases from V and 7 bases from J, leaving 19 bases between. The CDR3 length is 16 residues. The CDR3 DNA is TGTGCCAGTAGCAACTCCGGGACAACAAACAATTCACCCCTCCACTTT. Its protein product is CASSNSGTTNNSPLHF. Looking up the rest from reference TRBV19 and TRBJ1-6 gives the full variable domain: DGGITQSPKYLFRKEGQNVTLSCEQNLNHDAMYWYRQDPGQGLRLIYYSQIVNDFQKGDIAEGYSVSREKKESFPLTVTSAQKNPTAFYLCASSNSGTTNNSPLHFGNGTRLTVT.

The chain combines TRBV6-1 with TRBJ1-6, with 7 bases lining up with TRBD1. After removal of 3 bases from V and 5 bases from J, the junction contained 4 bases not matched to a gene. Per germline, CDR1 MNHNS and CDR2 SASEGT. CDR3 length: 15 amino acids. CDR3 sequence: CASSDAGTDNSPLHF. The CDR3 region has the DNA TGTGCCAGCAGTGACGCCGGGACAGATAATTCACCCCTCCACTTT.

V gene TRBV23-1 combines with J gene TRBJ2-2; 8 positions agree with TRBD2. TRBV23-1 is noted as an ORF with a role that remains uncertain. V shed 3 bases, J shed 4 bases, and the junction held 10 bases outside the gene matches. The CDR3 sequence is 17 residues long. Here the CDR3 reads CASSHWGLEVLTGELFF. CDR3 nucleotide sequence: TGCGCCAGCAGTCATTGGGGACTAGAAGTCCTCACCGGGGAGCTGTTTTTT.

The chain links TRBV9 to TRBJ2-1, with 7 bases that match TRBD2. CDR1 and CDR2 (germline): SGDLS, YYNGEE. V shed 0 bases and J 7 bases; nucleotides not matched to a gene: 10. The CDR3 covers 16 residues. Written as DNA, the CDR3 is TGTGCCAGCAGCGTAGTGTCCAGCGGGAAGGGTAATGAGCAGTTCTTC. As protein: CASSVVSSGKGNEQFF. The whole variable domain, remainder taken from reference TRBV9 and TRBJ2-1, is DSGVTQTPKHLITATGQRVTLRCSPRSGDLSVYWYQQSLDQGLQFLIQYYNGEERAKGNILERFSAQQFPDLHSELNLSSLELGDSALYFCASSVVSSGKGNEQFFGPGTRLTVL.

This clone was counted between two and nine times. This sequence joins TRBV7-9 and TRBJ2-1, with D perhaps assigned TRBD1 or TRBD2 (6 bases each). Germline V gives CDR1 SEHNR, CDR2 FQNEAQ (reference sequence). The V gene lost 5 bases and the J gene lost 2 bases, with 13 bases spanning the gap. The CDR3 loop spans 15 amino acids. This chain's CDR3 is CASSLEGGAYNEQFF. As DNA, the CDR3 is TGTGCCAGCAGCCTCGAGGGGGGCGCCTACAATGAGCAGTTCTTC.

This chain joins TRBV30 and TRBJ1-5; 7 nucleotides match TRBD1. CDR3 length: 13 residues. Germline trimming cut 0 bases from V and 4 bases from J; bases unmatched to any gene: 0. Germline CDR1 and CDR2: GTSNPN and SVGIG (reference sequence). Here the CDR3 reads CAWSVQGNQPQHF. DNA of the CDR3: TGTGCCTGGAGTGTACAGGGGAATCAGCCCCAGCATTTT.

This chain connects TRBV19 to TRBJ2-7; D assignment may be TRBD1 or TRBD2 (5 bases each). The CDR3 runs to 16 residues. V lost 5 bases and J 2 bases, leaving 19 bases between the germline ends. Germline CDR1 LNHDA, CDR2 SQIVND (reference sequence). The CDR3 region is CASSRQMGLATYEQYF. CDR3 nucleotides: TGTGCCAGTAGTCGTCAAATGGGGCTAGCCACCTACGAGCAGTACTTC.

The rearrangement uses TRBV27 and TRBJ1-6, with D hard to call. The V end lost 1 base, the J end lost 0 bases, and 10 bases lay between the germline ends. CDR1 and CDR2 from the germline V gene are MNHEY and SMNVEV (reference sequence). The CDR3 sequence is 17 residues long. The CDR3 coding sequence is TGTGCCAGCAGTTTATTCGGCCCGAGCTCCTATAATTCACCCCTCCACTTT. Amino acids: CASSLFGPSSYNSPLHF.

A single count supports this clone. This chain links TRBV2 with TRBJ1-6; tentative D call: TRBD1 (6 bases). V lost 2 bases to trimming and J lost 9 bases, with 14 bases between them. The CDR3 has 15 amino acids. Germline lookup yields CDR1 SNHLY and CDR2 FYNNEI. DNA for the CDR3: TGTGCCAGCAGTGAAAGCGGGACATTGATTTCACCCCTCCACTTT. Protein product: CASSESGTLISPLHF.

In nucleotides, the CDR3 is TGTGCCAGCAGCCAAGAAGCCCTGGGTGAAAAACTGTTTTTT. Translating gives CASSQEALGEKLFF. J is TRBJ1-4 and V is TRBV4-2; D gene uncertain. The length of the CDR3 is 14 residues. V shed 0 bases and J shed 7 bases, with 9 bases lying between them. Germline V gene data show CDR1 as LGHNA and CDR2 as YNFKEQ.

The chain joins TRBV29-1 to TRBJ2-7; D is undetermined. Germline CDR1 and CDR2: SQVTM and ANQGSEA. This CDR3 is built from 11 residues. Trimming took off 3 bases at V and 1 base at J, with 4 bases between the two ends. CDR3 amino acids: CSVEDSYEQYF. As DNA, the CDR3 is TGCAGCGTTGAGGATTCCTACGAGCAGTACTTC.